Included here is one TCR beta chain sequence, with context. The repertoire was sequenced with immunoSEQ multiplex PCR; TCRdb's copy has only in-frame clones and lacks some. This sample has about 120,000 clones; around 85% occur once, and the top ten carry roughly 3.9%. These data are taken from a study of blood T cell repertoires in COVID-19. The overall study: Samples of COVID-19 (acute and convalescent) were obtained from the United States, Italy and Spain.

Germline assignment: CDR1 LGHNA and CDR2 YSLEER. The ends were cut back, 3 bases at V and 4 bases at J, with 10 bases in the middle. The length of the CDR3 is 14 residues. This TCR came from a man aged 55 to 70 with acute or convalescent COVID-19. The material sequenced was peripheral blood. V and J are TRBV4-3 and TRBJ1-3; possible D gene TRBD1, 5 bases. The CDR3: CASSHTGFGNTIYF. The CDR3 region has the DNA TGCGCCAGCAGCCATACAGGCTTCGGAAACACCATATATTTT.